This T cell receptor (beta chain) was profiled in a study of T-cell memory formation after mild COVID-19 (dated by TCRdb to 2020 to 2023). With respect to the entire study: TCR sequence clusters from the two donors were found to be largely donor specific. T-cell clones expanding and contracting after mild COVID-19 in a couple of donors were tracked by longitudinal TCRalpha and TCRbeta repertoire sequencing. Two young, previously healthy adult volunteers, one female and one male, were included in the cohort. General findings and caveats noted by the study authors: The second-wave clones that peaked on day 37 were not confirmed to be SARS-CoV-2 specific. Contracting CD4+ clones appeared mostly in the CM and EM memory subsets, whereas CD8+ clones were enriched in EMRA. Only a couple of mild cases were covered in the study, and larger cohorts including severe cases with pre-infection samples were considered necessary. Clones that contracted from day 15 to 85 showed balanced CD4/CD8 phenotypes, whereas a second wave of clones that expanded from day 15 to 37 leaned towards CD4+. The detection of some responding clones in pre-infection memory suggests that pre-existing cross-reactive memory T cells joined the SARS-CoV-2 response.

CDR1 and CDR2 (DFQATT, SNEGSKA) derive from the germline V gene (reference sequence). V and J are truncated by 6 bases and 9 bases respectively, leaving an intervening sequence of 15 bases. From cysteine to phenylalanine, the CDR3 is 12 amino acids long. This entry keeps only the CDR3 DNA: 36 bases, framed from base 1. As to this clonotype: No antigen is known for it. Nothing much larger sits one base from this clone, and base qualities are not available.

Ficoll-Paque density gradient centrifugation was used to isolate PBMCs. Data came from an Illumina NovaSeq 6000. Using 5'RACE with constant-segment primers, TCRalpha and TCRbeta cDNA libraries were constructed, with sample barcodes and unique molecular identifiers added in the process. Trizol reagent was used to extract RNA from every sample. Libraries were amplified in two PCR steps, with a second sample barcode and Illumina TruSeq adapters added in the second step. The libraries were sequenced on an Illumina NovaSeq using 2 x 150 bp paired-end reads. On the authors' methods: With migec v1.2.7, reads were demultiplexed and then collapsed into UMI-guided consensus sequences. Using mixcr v2.1.11, UMI consensuses were aligned to TRA and TRB V and J templates and then assembled into clonotypes. Clonotypes were classified as expanded or contracted when called significant by both edgeR and NoisET, with noise models trained on biological replicates. For edgeR calls, a false discovery rate-adjusted p below 0.01 and a log2 fold-change threshold of 1 were applied. As an exploratory analysis of dynamics, PCA with hierarchical clustering was applied to max-normalized trajectories of the 1000 most abundant clonotypes. Each responding clone was given a CD4 or CD8 phenotype based on the CD4+ and CD8+ repertoires, which had been sequenced separately. Using fastp at Q25 and MiXCR, TCRdb reprocessed the public reads and kept productive beta chains. Rows are unified per CDR3 protein, each entry keeping the most common DNA and genes. The V and J calls and clone size are TCRdb's, not the authors'. This sample holds 180,000 or so distinct CDR3 sequences; 11% were observed only once. The ten largest make up roughly 3.8% of the sample.

Source material: PBMCs or a T cell subset sorted from them (not recorded which). The V and J genes are TRBV20-1 and TRBJ2-1, with the D gene not clear enough to name. This receptor was identified in a man aged 18 to 29 who had mild COVID-19 (a few samples of this study predate the infection). The sample titles of this study are shuffled in the database, so cell type and time point are left out; the donor was told from shared clones. The sequence in DNA is TGCAGTGCACGCCCATTTTGGGGTGAGCAGTTCTTC. Protein translation: CSARPFWGEQFF.